What follows are 30 T cell receptor beta chains derived from one specimen sequenced in a study of blood T cell repertoires in COVID-19. Clones were read by immunoSEQ multiplex PCR, and TCRdb kept only the in-frame ones, dropping some. The sample lists a few hundred thousand clones; approximately 88% were seen once. The specimen sequenced was peripheral blood. These receptors were taken from a woman between 40 and 50 years old who had recovered from COVID-19.

This clone appeared a single time. The rearrangement uses TRBV19 and TRBJ2-7, with D possibly being TRBD2 (6 bases). V lost 6 bases and J 11 bases, leaving 17 bases between the germline ends. CDR3 length: 12 amino acids. Germline V gene lookup returns CDR1 LNHDA and CDR2 SQIVND (reference sequence). In DNA, the CDR3 is TGTGCCAGTAGCGGCGGGATTGACCAGGAGTACTTC. Translation gives CASSGGIDQEYF.

This rearrangement joins TRBV4-1 to TRBJ1-5; TRBD1 matches 7 bases. The CDR3 contains 15 residues. Germline values: CDR1 MGHRA, CDR2 YSYEKL. V dropped 1 base and J dropped 4; count of bases not matched to a gene: 4. The CDR3 region has the DNA TGCGCCAGCAGCCAAGCCGGGACAGTTAATCAGCCCCAGCATTTT. This codes for CASSQAGTVNQPQHF.

J is TRBJ2-7 and V is TRBV10-3; 8 nucleotides line up with TRBD1. Germline V lookup: CDR1 ENHRY, CDR2 SYGVKD. V dropped 4 bases and J dropped 1; count of bases not matched to a gene: 3. The length of the CDR3 is 14 residues. The chain's CDR3 is CAISGRDRSYEQYF. Written as DNA, the CDR3 is TGTGCCATCAGTGGGCGGGACAGGTCCTACGAGCAGTACTTC.

V usage is TRBV20-1 and J usage is TRBJ2-1; the D gene is possibly TRBD2 (6 bases). This CDR3 is 15 amino acids long. CDR1 DFQATT and CDR2 SNEGSKA come from the germline V gene (reference sequence). Trimming removed 3 bases at V and 4 bases at J, with 16 bases between. The CDR3 region has the DNA TGCAGTGCTAGTAGTAGCGGTCCCTTATACAATGAGCAGTTCTTC. Its protein is CSASSSGPLYNEQFF.

A note on this clone: Other DNA sequences in this sample translate to the same CDR3. The CDR3 nucleotides read TGTGCCAGCAGTCTGGGACTAGCTAGCACAGATACGCAGTATTTT. Amino acid sequence: CASSLGLASTDTQYF. The chain uses TRBV27 and TRBJ2-3; 9 nucleotides align to TRBD2. The CDR3 consists of 15 residues. The junction had 3 bases not matched to a gene; V was cut back by 5 bases and J by 0 bases. The germline V gene has CDR1 MNHEY and CDR2 SMNVEV (reference sequence).

This chain connects TRBV5-8 to TRBJ1-1; D gene uncertain. This CDR3 has 15 amino acids. V dropped 0 bases and J dropped 2 bases, with 11 bases sitting between them. Germline V gene sequence: CDR1 SGHTS, CDR2 YDEGEE. DNA for the CDR3: TGTGCCAGCAGCTTGGTCGGTGGAGGTAACACTGAAGCTTTCTTT. This sequence encodes CASSLVGGGNTEAFF.

This clone was seen once. The J gene is TRBJ2-3, the V gene TRBV6-2 or TRBV6-3, with TRBD2 matching 10 bases. The CDR3 covers 15 residues. In germline, CDR1 is MNHEY, CDR2 SVGEGT. After removal of 2 bases from V and 6 bases from J, the junction contained 5 bases not matched to a gene. In nucleotides, the CDR3 is TGTGCCAGCAGTTACATCGGGACTAGCGCGGATACGCAGTATTTT. Translated, it gives CASSYIGTSADTQYF.

The V and J genes are TRBV5-6 and TRBJ2-6; TRBD1 is a possible D gene (6 bases). The germline V and J ends were trimmed by 4 bases and 1 base, with 12 bases remaining between them. The germline gives CDR1 SGHDT, CDR2 YYEEEE. CDR3 length: 16 amino acids. In nucleotides, the CDR3 is TGTGCCAGCAGCACGCTGGACAGATCTGGGGCCAACGTCCTGACTTTC. Translated: CASSTLDRSGANVLTF.

Written as DNA, the CDR3 is TGTGCCAGCAGCCAGGGACTAGCGGGAGGTATAGAGACCCAGTACTTC. This translates into CASSQGLAGGIETQYF. The rearrangement links TRBV3-1 (or the pseudogene TRBV3-2) to TRBJ2-5, with 15 bases that match TRBD2. Germline values: CDR1 LGHDT, CDR2 YNNKEL (reference sequence). V dropped 3 bases and J dropped 4; count of bases not matched to a gene: 3. The CDR3 has 16 residues.

The chain uses TRBV11-2 and TRBJ2-5, with unresolved D. Germline CDR1 reads SGHAT; CDR2 reads FQNNGV. The V end lost 4 bases, the J end lost 0 bases, and 6 bases lay between the germline ends. There are 13 residues in the CDR3. The CDR3 loop is CASSSVNQETQYF. The CDR3 nucleotides read TGTGCCAGCAGCTCCGTAAACCAAGAGACCCAGTACTTC.

The chain employs TRBV27 and TRBJ2-7; TRBD2 matches at 9 bases. Per the germline V gene, CDR1 is MNHEY and CDR2 is SMNVEV (reference sequence). There are 19 residues in the CDR3. The J segment lost 7 bases and the V segment lost 6 bases, leaving 25 bases of the junction unmatched. The CDR3 here is CASRPGRGRWLAGLEEQYF. In DNA, the CDR3 is TGTGCCAGCAGGCCCGGCAGGGGCAGATGGCTAGCGGGACTAGAGGAGCAGTACTTC.

This chain uses TRBV27 with TRBJ2-3, with 11 bases aligning to TRBD2. Germline V lookup: CDR1 MNHEY, CDR2 SMNVEV (reference sequence). The CDR3 is 15 amino acids. The V and J ends lost 7 bases and 2 bases, in that order; junction bases with no gene match: 5. For the CDR3, the DNA is TGTGCCAGCACCCCACTAGCGGGGGCCACAGATACGCAGTATTTT. Its translation: CASTPLAGATDTQYF.

The V call is TRBV5-1, the J call TRBJ1-2; TRBD1 agrees at 7 bases. Unmatched junction bases numbered 3, after V lost 1 base and J lost 6 bases. The CDR3 covers 13 residues. Germline V CDR1 and CDR2: SGHRS, YFSETQ. CDR3 protein: CASSLTGEDGYTF. The CDR3 DNA sequence: TGCGCCAGCAGCTTGACAGGGGAGGATGGCTACACCTTC.

This chain joins TRBV10-3 and TRBJ2-1, with a possible D match to TRBD1 (5 bases). Trimming removed 4 bases from V and 8 bases from J, with 18 bases in between. The CDR3 extends over 15 amino acids. Germline CDR1 reads ENHRY; CDR2 reads SYGVKD. The CDR3 sequence: CAISGPGQGHYEQFF. The CDR3 region has the DNA TGTGCCATCAGTGGCCCCGGCCAGGGCCACTATGAGCAGTTCTTC.

This sequence joins TRBV2 and TRBJ2-3; 7 nucleotides match TRBD2. The CDR3 loop spans 13 amino acids. Germline V gene sequence: CDR1 SNHLY, CDR2 FYNNEI. With V trimmed by 5 bases and J by 8 bases, 7 bases remained unmatched. The CDR3 DNA sequence: TGTGCCAGCAGTCGGGACGGGGAGGGTACGCAGTATTTT. Translation gives CASSRDGEGTQYF.

This clone appeared a few times. At the DNA level, this CDR3 is encoded by other sequences in the same sample as well. This chain joins TRBV3-1 (or the pseudogene TRBV3-2) and TRBJ1-5, with D perhaps matching TRBD1 (6 bases). Trimming left V 4 bases short and J 5 bases short, with 9 bases between. The CDR3 length is 13 residues. Germline V gene sequence: CDR1 LGHDT, CDR2 YNNKEL (reference sequence). CDR3 sequence: CASSRGRDQPQHF. As DNA, the CDR3 is TGTGCCAGCAGCCGGGGGCGGGATCAGCCCCAGCATTTT.

As to this clone: At one end the junction does not follow the germline gene, possibly because of a read error. The chain combines TRBV7-7 with TRBJ1-5, with 7 bases fitting TRBD1. Germline CDR1 and CDR2: SSHAT and FNYEAQ (reference sequence). The CDR3 has 17 residues. The CDR3 DNA follows: TGTGCTAGCAGCCTAACCGGGACAGACTATAGCAATCAGCCCCAGCATTTT. Translating gives CASSLTGTDYSNQPQHF.

The genes are TRBV10-3 and TRBJ1-2; D is perhaps TRBD1 (5 bases). Trimming pared 7 bases from V and 5 bases from J, leaving 11 bases between. Germline V gene lookup returns CDR1 ENHRY and CDR2 SYGVKD. CDR3 length: 12 residues. The CDR3 DNA is TGTGCCATCACTGGTCCAGGGTATGGCTACACCTTC. The encoded protein is CAITGPGYGYTF.

CDR3 region: CASSEGLAATTDTQYF. In nucleotides, the CDR3 is TGTGCCAGCAGCGAGGGACTAGCGGCGACCACAGATACGCAGTATTTT. This chain uses TRBV9 with TRBJ2-3, with 11 bases lining up with TRBD2. Germline V CDR1 and CDR2: SGDLS, YYNGEE. The CDR3 length is 16 residues. The V segment lost 3 bases and the J segment 2 bases; nucleotides outside the gene matches: 5.

The sample holds one count of this clone. The rearrangement uses TRBV18 and TRBJ1-4, with D possibly TRBD1 on 6 matching bases. There are 16 residues in the CDR3. V gave up 2 bases and J gave up 5 bases, with 15 bases separating them. Germline loops: CDR1 KGHSH, CDR2 LQKENI. The CDR3, as DNA: TGTGCCAGCTCACCATCTTACAGGGAACAAAATGAAAAACTGTTTTTT. Protein: CASSPSYREQNEKLFF.

The CDR3 DNA is TGTGCCAGCAGCTTAATGGGACTAGCGGGAGAAGAGCAGTTCTTC. It encodes CASSLMGLAGEEQFF. This sequence joins TRBV7-3 and TRBJ2-1; 14 nucleotides agree with TRBD2. The CDR3 totals 15 residues. Germline CDR1 SGHTA, CDR2 FQGTGA. J gave up 10 bases and V 1 base, and 3 bases lay outside the gene matches.

The chain carries TRBV3-1 (or the pseudogene TRBV3-2) and TRBJ1-5; 9 nucleotides agree with TRBD1. The CDR3 loop spans 14 amino acids. CDR1 and CDR2 (germline): LGHDT, YNNKEL (reference sequence). V trimming: 3 bases; J trimming: 7 bases; junction bases outside the gene matches: 4. CDR3: CASSQTGGGQPQHF. Written as DNA, the CDR3 is TGTGCCAGCAGCCAGACAGGGGGTGGGCAGCCCCAGCATTTT.

This clone was seen a few times. The chain combines TRBV14 with TRBJ1-1, with D hard to call. Germline-derived CDR1 and CDR2 are SGHDN and FVKESK. The CDR3 runs to 14 residues. The V gene lost 0 bases and the J gene lost 5 bases, with 10 bases spanning the gap. The CDR3 region has the DNA TGTGCCAGCAGCCAAGATCGGGGAGGAACTGAAGCTTTCTTT. Residues: CASSQDRGGTEAFF. Using reference TRBV14 and TRBJ1-1 for the parts outside the CDR3, the full variable domain is EAGVTQFPSHSVIEKGQTVTLRCDPISGHDNLYWYRRVMGKEIKFLLHFVKESKQDESGMPNNRFLAERTGGTYSTLKVQPAELEDSGVYFCASSQDRGGTEAFFGQGTRLTVV.

J is TRBJ1-6 and V is TRBV3-1 (or the pseudogene TRBV3-2), with 7 bases lining up with TRBD1. The CDR3 is 15 residues long. Germline V gene sequence: CDR1 LGHDT, CDR2 YNNKEL (reference sequence). After removal of 0 bases from V and 5 bases from J, the junction contained 1 base not matched to a gene. The CDR3 coding sequence is TGTGCCAGCAGCCAAGACGGGACAGATAATTCACCCCTCCACTTT. Amino acids: CASSQDGTDNSPLHF.

The DNA for the CDR3 is TGTGCCAGCAGCTTAGAGCCTAGCGGGAGTTTTAATACGCAGTATTTT. Amino acid sequence: CASSLEPSGSFNTQYF. The chain employs TRBV7-3 and TRBJ2-3; 10 bases fit TRBD2. J lost 7 bases, V lost 2 bases, and 9 bases had no gene match. This CDR3 spans 16 amino acids. Germline V gene sequence: CDR1 SGHTA, CDR2 FQGTGA.

The V call is TRBV19, the J call TRBJ2-5, with TRBD1 matching over 10 bases. Germline-derived CDR1 and CDR2 are LNHDA and SQIVND (reference sequence). The CDR3 sequence is 16 residues long. The V gene end was trimmed by 7 bases and the J gene end by 4 bases; junction bases not matched to a gene: 12. The DNA of the CDR3 is TGTGCCAGTAATCCCGGGACAGGGGCCCTGGGAGAGACCCAGTACTTC. This sequence encodes CASNPGTGALGETQYF.

V usage is TRBV5-6 and J usage is TRBJ1-5; tentative D call: TRBD1 (6 bases). CDR3 size: 14 residues. Trimming stripped 5 bases from V and 2 bases from J, with 11 bases between. The germline gives CDR1 SGHDT, CDR2 YYEEEE. The DNA of the CDR3 is TGTGCCAGCAGGGAAGGGGGGGGCAATCAGCCCCAGCATTTT. Amino acid sequence: CASREGGGNQPQHF.

The rearrangement uses TRBV2 and TRBJ2-1, with TRBD2 matching 10 bases. Germline values: CDR1 SNHLY, CDR2 FYNNEI. J lost 10 bases, V lost 6 bases, and 9 bases had no gene match. CDR3 length equals 14 residues. CDR3 loop: CASRETGTSAEQFF. The CDR3 nucleotides are TGTGCCAGCAGAGAAACCGGGACTAGCGCAGAGCAGTTCTTC.

This chain joins TRBV4-1 and TRBJ1-2, with 8 bases that match TRBD1. The V segment lost 1 base and the J segment 3 bases; nucleotides outside the gene matches: 7. Germline V gives CDR1 MGHRA, CDR2 YSYEKL. The CDR3 sequence is 16 residues long. The CDR3, as DNA: TGCGCCAGCAGCCAAGTGGGGACAGGCAACTACTATGGCTACACCTTC. Amino acid sequence: CASSQVGTGNYYGYTF.

This sequence joins TRBV3-1 (or the pseudogene TRBV3-2) and TRBJ2-1, with D maybe TRBD2 (6 bases). Germline CDR1 LGHDT, CDR2 YNNKEL (reference sequence). This CDR3 has 15 residues. V lost 0 bases and J 7 bases, leaving 13 bases between the germline ends. The CDR3 here is CASSQEGGHYNEQFF. The CDR3 coding sequence is TGTGCCAGCAGCCAAGAGGGAGGCCATTATAATGAGCAGTTCTTC.